Presented here are 18 T cell receptor beta chains from one specimen sequenced in a study of shared T cell receptors in the human thymus. Some clones are missing from TCRdb's copy, which holds only in-frame ones; the method was immunoSEQ multiplex PCR. The data show about 500,000 clones, with around 82% seen just once and about 0.013% held by the top ten. A further study also used this sample, focusing on human thymus T cells.

The sample was thymocytes. The receptors here all came from a boy younger than two with a congenital heart defect.

The V call is TRBV11-2, the J call TRBJ1-3; TRBD1 agrees at 10 bases. Germline V lookup: CDR1 SGHAT, CDR2 FQNNGV. The CDR3 is made up of 19 amino acids. J lost 1 base, V lost 5 bases, and 14 bases had no gene match. This chain's CDR3 is CASSPRQGATCISGNTIYF. CDR3 nucleotides: TGTGCCAGCAGCCCTAGACAGGGGGCGACCTGTATATCTGGAAACACCATATATTTT.

This rearrangement joins TRBV10-2 to TRBJ2-1, with D possibly being TRBD1 (6 bases). This CDR3 spans 15 amino acids. Trimming removed 5 bases from V and 3 bases from J, with 14 bases in between. CDR1 is WSHSY, CDR2 SAAADI, per germline. CDR3 sequence (DNA): TGCGCCAGCAGTCAACAGGGACGGATCTACAATGAGCAGTTCTTC. Translation: CASSQQGRIYNEQFF.

V and J are TRBV10-3 and TRBJ2-7, with TRBD2 matching 7 bases. Germline CDR1 reads ENHRY; CDR2 reads SYGVKD. This CDR3 is 16 amino acids long. The V segment lost 4 bases and the J segment 2 bases; nucleotides outside the gene matches: 11. The chain's CDR3 is CAISVELGGSAYEQYF. The CDR3 nucleotides read TGTGCCATCAGTGTCGAGTTGGGCGGGAGTGCCTACGAGCAGTACTTC.

The chain has TRBV27 and TRBJ2-2; TRBD2 agrees at 11 bases. The CDR3 contains 19 residues. V shed 0 bases, J shed 1 base, and the junction held 7 bases outside the gene matches. Germline V gene lookup returns CDR1 MNHEY and CDR2 SMNVEV (reference sequence). The CDR3 region is CASSLSILAGGMNTGELFF. CDR3 coding DNA: TGTGCCAGCAGTTTATCGATCCTAGCGGGAGGAATGAACACCGGGGAGCTGTTTTTT.

The chain has TRBV6-6 and TRBJ1-1; 10 bases line up with TRBD1. CDR1 is MNHNY and CDR2 is SVGAGI in the germline V gene (reference sequence). CDR3 size: 16 residues. The ends lost 3 bases at V and 4 bases at J; junction bases unmatched: 8. CDR3 loop: CASSYVGQGLITEAFF. CDR3 bases: TGTGCCAGCAGTTATGTGGGACAGGGGTTAATCACTGAAGCTTTCTTT.

The chain links TRBV7-2 to TRBJ1-2; D remains ambiguous. V shed 0 bases and J shed 7 bases, with 9 bases lying between them. The CDR3 contains 13 residues. Germline V gene sequence: CDR1 SGHTA, CDR2 FQGNSA. CDR3 coding DNA: TGTGCCAGCAGCTTAGCCACATCTGGTGGCTACACCTTC. Translating gives CASSLATSGGYTF. The entire variable domain, with the rest obtained from reference TRBV7-2 and TRBJ1-2, is as follows: GAGVSQSPSNKVTEKGKDVELRCDPISGHTALYWYRQSLGQGLEFLIYFQGNSAPDKSGLPSDRFSAERTGGSVSTLTIQRTQQEDSAVYLCASSLATSGGYTFGSGTRLTVV.

The V call is TRBV5-4, the J call TRBJ2-7, with 7 positions matching TRBD2. CDR1 SGHNT and CDR2 YYREEE come from the germline V gene (reference sequence). The ends lost 0 bases at V and 3 bases at J; junction bases unmatched: 6. The CDR3 has 15 residues. CDR3 in DNA: TGTGCCAGCAGCTTGGATCGGGAGGACCGCTACGAGCAGTACTTC. Translation gives CASSLDREDRYEQYF. The variable domain in full, with the rest retrieved from reference TRBV5-4 and TRBJ2-7, is ETGVTQSPTHLIKTRGQQVTLRCSSQSGHNTVSWYQQALGQGPQFIFQYYREEENGRGNFPPRFSGLQFPNYSSELNVNALELDDSALYLCASSLDREDRYEQYFGPGTRLTVT.

The chain joins TRBV9 to TRBJ1-5, with a possible D match to TRBD1 (6 bases). Germline V CDR1 and CDR2: SGDLS, YYNGEE. The CDR3 loop spans 14 amino acids. V lost 3 bases to trimming and J lost 5 bases, with 12 bases between them. The CDR3 reads CASSGGGPYQPQHF. As DNA, the CDR3 is TGTGCCAGCAGCGGAGGGGGACCCTATCAGCCCCAGCATTTT.

The rearrangement links TRBV18 to TRBJ2-4; tentatively, D is TRBD2 (6 bases). Between the trimmed V and J ends, which lost 6 bases and 0 bases, there was a span of 15 bases. The germline V gene encodes CDR1 KGHSH and CDR2 LQKENI. This CDR3 is 16 amino acids long. CDR3 nucleotides: TGTGCCAGCTCCGCCTCTAGCGCCTTAGCCAAAAACATTCAGTACTTC. Protein: CASSASSALAKNIQYF.

V and J are TRBV11-2 and TRBJ2-3; 9 bases fit TRBD1. Germline values: CDR1 SGHAT, CDR2 FQNNGV. Germline trimming cut 7 bases from V and 2 bases from J; bases unmatched to any gene: 16. The CDR3 consists of 18 residues. The CDR3 DNA follows: TGTGCCAGCACCCCCCCGGGCCCCGGGACAGGGCTCACAGATACGCAGTATTTT. It yields the protein CASTPPGPGTGLTDTQYF.

This chain links TRBV6-5 with TRBJ1-1, with 7 positions matching TRBD1. The CDR3 has 15 amino acids. Trimming removed 6 bases from V and 1 base from J; junction bases left unmatched: 8. Looked up from germline, CDR1 is MNHEY and CDR2 is SVGAGI. The chain's CDR3 is CASSPLGQENTEAFF. CDR3 DNA: TGTGCCAGCAGCCCCCTAGGACAGGAGAACACTGAAGCTTTCTTT.

This rearrangement joins TRBV29-1 to TRBJ2-3; a possible D gene is TRBD2 (5 bases). Deletions cut 4 bases from V and 6 bases from J, with 20 bases between. The CDR3 has 15 amino acids. The germline V gene encodes CDR1 SQVTM and CDR2 ANQGSEA. As DNA, the CDR3 is TGCAGCGTTGGGTCCGGCGGGTCCGGTGCGGATACGCAGTATTTT. Amino acids: CSVGSGGSGADTQYF.

V is TRBV5-6 and J is TRBJ2-7; 9 bases line up with TRBD1. V lost 4 bases to trimming and J lost 6 bases; unmatched junction nucleotides: 5. CDR1 SGHDT and CDR2 YYEEEE come from the germline V gene. The CDR3 covers 13 residues. CDR3 residues: CASSPGTGPEQYF. CDR3 nucleotide sequence: TGTGCCAGCAGCCCCGGGACAGGGCCCGAGCAGTACTTC.

CDR3: CASSSRGSSYGYTF. The CDR3 DNA reads as TGTGCCAGCAGCTCGCGGGGGTCGAGCTATGGCTACACCTTC. This chain links TRBV21-1 with TRBJ1-2. TRBV21-1 is deemed a pseudogene. This CDR3 contains 14 residues.

V and J are TRBV27 and TRBJ1-2; TRBD1 matches at 8 bases. After removal of 5 bases from V and 7 bases from J, the junction contained 15 bases not matched to a gene. Looked up from germline, CDR1 is MNHEY and CDR2 is SMNVEV (reference sequence). The CDR3 runs to 16 residues. The CDR3 loop reads CASSPDRVPGRGGYTF. CDR3 bases: TGTGCCAGCAGTCCGGACAGGGTACCGGGCCGAGGTGGCTACACCTTC.

For the CDR3, the DNA is TGTGCCAGCAGCTTAGTGGCTAGCGGGACCTTCGAGCAGTACTTC. It is translated as CASSLVASGTFEQYF. The V call is TRBV11-2, the J call TRBJ2-7, with 9 bases identical to TRBD2. The ends lost 1 base at V and 6 bases at J; junction bases unmatched: 7. This CDR3 is 15 amino acids long. CDR1 and CDR2 from the germline V gene are SGHAT and FQNNGV.

J is TRBJ2-7 and V is TRBV7-6, with 14 bases aligning to TRBD2. Germline V gene sequence: CDR1 SGHVS, CDR2 FNYEAQ. Trimming at V came to 6 bases and at J to 4 bases, leaving 5 bases not matched to a gene. This CDR3 has 15 residues. CDR3 sequence (DNA): TGTGCCAGCAGTAGGACTAGCGGGAGGTGGTACGAGCAGTACTTC. This translates into CASSRTSGRWYEQYF. The complete variable domain, with remaining parts taken from reference TRBV7-6 and TRBJ2-7, reads GAGVSQSPRYKVTKRGQDVALRCDPISGHVSLYWYRQALGQGPEFLTYFNYEAQQDKSGLPNDRFSAERPEGSISTLTIQRTEQRDSAMYRCASSRTSGRWYEQYFGPGTRLTVT.

The J gene is TRBJ2-3, the V gene TRBV27, with TRBD2 identical over 7 bases. V shed 3 bases and J 6 bases; nucleotides not matched to a gene: 6. The V gene's germline CDR1 is MNHEY and CDR2 SMNVEV (reference sequence). The CDR3 totals 14 residues. CDR3: CASSLHGGGDTQYF. CDR3 bases: TGTGCCAGCAGTTTGCATGGGGGAGGGGATACGCAGTATTTT.